These 18 T cell receptor beta chains were all obtained from the same sample, sequenced in a study of T cells in Graves' hyperthyroidism and ophthalmopathy. Amplified TCR beta CDR3 regions came from RNA transcripts. Primed by the HTBI set, a first-round RT-PCR was run on the TCR CDR3. TCRdb itself ran the multiplex PCR reads through MiXCR, one entry per CDR3 protein. The data show around 500,000 distinct CDR3 sequences, with around 13% seen just once and around 13% held by the top ten. Sequencing was performed on blood. These TCRs come from a woman aged 40 to 50 with Graves' hyperthyroidism.

This clonotype showed up many times. The rearrangement joins TRBV13 to TRBJ2-7, with D possibly being TRBD1 (5 bases). V was clipped by 4 bases and J by 2 bases, with 12 bases between them. Germline loops: CDR1 PRHDT, CDR2 FYEKMQ (reference sequence). The CDR3 has 14 residues. The CDR3 sequence: CASSWGQLPYEQYF. DNA for the CDR3: TGTGCCAGCAGCTGGGGCCAGCTTCCCTACGAGCAGTACTTC.

This clonotype was counted ten times or more. V and J are TRBV11-2 and TRBJ2-7, with D hard to call. The CDR3 totals 12 residues. In germline, CDR1 is SGHAT, CDR2 FQNNGV. The V end lost 4 bases, the J end lost 5 bases, and 9 bases lay between the germline ends. CDR3 sequence (DNA): TGTGCCAGCAGCTCCGCACCCCACGAGCAGTACTTC. Residues: CASSSAPHEQYF.

The rearrangement uses TRBV14 and TRBJ2-3; D possibly corresponds to TRBD1 (7 bases). Trimming removed 1 base from V and 4 bases from J, with 12 bases in between. The CDR3 consists of 15 residues. CDR1 and CDR2 (germline): SGHDN, FVKESK. The CDR3 DNA reads as TGTGCCAGCAGCCAAGGGAGGGGGCACGCAGATACGCAGTATTTT. This codes for CASSQGRGHADTQYF.

As regards this clonotype: With a much larger clone just one base away, this may be a read error. The chain uses TRBV5-1 and TRBJ1-4, with D hard to call. This CDR3 region has 14 residues. V was trimmed by 4 bases and J by 8 bases, leaving 15 bases between them. Germline V CDR1 and CDR2: SGHRS, YFSETQ. This chain's CDR3 is CASSPRTGIEKLFF. The CDR3 DNA is TGCGCCAGCAGCCCCAGGACTGGGATAGAAAAACTGTTTTTT. The full variable domain, rest sourced from reference TRBV5-1 and TRBJ1-4, is KAGVTQTPRYLIKTRGQQVTLSCSPISGHRSVSWYQQTPGQGLQFLFEYFSETQRNKGNFPGRFSGRQFSNSRSEMNVSTLELGDSALYLCASSPRTGIEKLFFGSGTQLSVL.

This clonotype was detected ten times or more. The chain recombines TRBV20-1 with TRBJ2-5; 10 nucleotides match TRBD2. CDR3 length equals 16 residues. V trimming: 1 base; J trimming: 4 bases; junction bases outside the gene matches: 9. Germline CDR1 reads DFQATT; CDR2 reads SNEGSKA (reference sequence). CDR3 sequence: CSARVPKREGLETQYF. In DNA, the CDR3 is TGCAGTGCTAGAGTTCCGAAGCGGGAGGGCCTAGAGACCCAGTACTTC.

The chain employs TRBV27 and TRBJ1-5; D remains unclear. Germline V gives CDR1 MNHEY, CDR2 SMNVEV (reference sequence). There are 15 residues in the CDR3. V shed 6 bases and J shed 4 bases, with 16 bases lying between them. The CDR3 DNA sequence: TGTGCCAGCAGCCCCACATCGATTCTAAATCAGCCCCAGCATTTT. Amino acid sequence: CASSPTSILNQPQHF.

This clonotype was detected only a few times. V gene TRBV5-1 combines with J gene TRBJ2-1; perhaps TRBD2 as D (6 bases). The CDR3 runs to 14 residues. V lost 4 bases and J lost 9, with 17 bases in between. In germline, CDR1 is SGHRS, CDR2 YFSETQ. This CDR3 is CASSPLGLHGEQFF. The DNA of the CDR3 is TGCGCCAGCAGCCCGTTGGGACTCCACGGTGAGCAGTTCTTC.

This clonotype was detected many times. The chain links TRBV2 to TRBJ2-3; 14 bases fit TRBD2. This CDR3 has 17 amino acids. With 6 bases clipped from V and 5 bases from J, the junction kept 10 bases outside the gene matches. Germline V gives CDR1 SNHLY, CDR2 FYNNEI. The CDR3 is CASRPGGLAGEGDTQYF. The CDR3 region has the DNA TGTGCCAGCAGGCCGGGGGGACTAGCGGGAGAAGGAGATACGCAGTATTTT.

This clonotype was seen repeatedly, ten times or more. The chain's CDR3 is CASSAGSANTGELFF. DNA for the CDR3: TGTGCCAGCAGCGCGGGGAGCGCGAACACCGGGGAGCTGTTTTTT. The gene calls are TRBV3-1 and TRBJ2-2; perhaps TRBD2 as D (6 bases). The CDR3 totals 15 residues. Trimming pared 5 bases from V and 0 bases from J, leaving 10 bases between. In germline, CDR1 is LGHDT, CDR2 YNNKEL (reference sequence). The full variable domain, in which reference TRBV3-1 and TRBJ2-2 provide the parts outside the CDR3, is DTAVSQTPKYLVTQMGNDKSIKCEQNLGHDTMYWYKQDSKKFLKIMFSYNNKELIINETVPNRFSPKSPDKAHLNLHINSLELGDSAVYFCASSAGSANTGELFFGEGSRLTVL.

This clonotype was observed a handful of times. The chain links TRBV24-1 to TRBJ1-5; D unresolved. This CDR3 is 12 amino acids long. V gave up 4 bases and J gave up 9 bases, with 9 bases separating them. Looked up from germline, CDR1 is KGHDR and CDR2 is SFDVKD. CDR3 protein: CATSDPDVPQHF. CDR3 nucleotide sequence: TGTGCCACCAGTGACCCCGATGTGCCCCAGCATTTT.

This clonotype was observed at least ten times. CDR3 amino acids: CASSEGQGQETQYF. CDR3 nucleotides: TGCGCCAGCAGTGAGGGACAGGGGCAAGAGACCCAGTACTTC. This rearrangement joins TRBV10-2 to TRBJ2-5, with 9 bases lining up with TRBD1. CDR1 WSHSY and CDR2 SAAADI come from the germline V gene. The CDR3 runs to 14 residues. V shed 2 bases, J shed 2 bases, and the junction held 0 bases outside the gene matches.

This clonotype was detected ten times or more. The V and J genes are TRBV28 and TRBJ2-2, with D maybe TRBD2 (6 bases). Germline V gene sequence: CDR1 MDHEN, CDR2 SYDVKM. There are 15 residues in the CDR3. The V and J ends lost 6 bases and 4 bases respectively, with 15 bases between them. The CDR3: CASSPSGLSTGELFF. DNA of the CDR3: TGTGCCAGCAGCCCCAGCGGGCTGAGCACCGGGGAGCTGTTTTTT.

The chain employs TRBV29-1 and TRBJ2-7; a possible D gene is TRBD1 (5 bases). Germline loops: CDR1 SQVTM, CDR2 ANQGSEA. V lost 7 bases, J lost 3 bases, and 10 bases lay in between. The CDR3 has 11 amino acids. The CDR3: CSAETGYEQYF. The CDR3 DNA reads as TGCAGCGCGGAAACAGGCTACGAGCAGTACTTC.

This clonotype was counted ten times or more. This chain connects TRBV27 to TRBJ2-3, with a possible D match to TRBD2 (6 bases). Germline CDR1 is MNHEY and CDR2 is SMNVEV (reference sequence). This CDR3 has 15 residues. V dropped 2 bases and J dropped 4 bases, with 13 bases sitting between them. CDR3 in amino acids: CASSLMSSGADTQYF. For the CDR3, the DNA is TGTGCCAGCAGTTTAATGAGCTCGGGGGCAGATACGCAGTATTTT.

This clonotype was recorded many times. The chain recombines TRBV3-1 with TRBJ2-7, with 13 bases identical to TRBD2. Germline trimming cut 1 base from V and 1 base from J; bases unmatched to any gene: 1. The CDR3 extends over 16 amino acids. The V gene's germline CDR1 is LGHDT and CDR2 YNNKEL (reference sequence). Here the CDR3 DNA reads TGTGCCAGCAGCCAAGCGGGACTAGCGGGATCCTACGAGCAGTACTTC. It specifies CASSQAGLAGSYEQYF.

This clonotype occurred a few times. This CDR3 reads CASSEAKALLREQFF. The CDR3 coding sequence is TGCGCCAGCAGTGAAGCGAAAGCCTTGCTACGGGAGCAGTTCTTC. V gene TRBV10-2 combines with J gene TRBJ2-1; D unclear. The CDR3 runs 15 residues. Per the germline V gene, CDR1 is WSHSY and CDR2 is SAAADI. Trimming cost V 3 bases and J 10 bases, with 19 bases left between them.

Many counts were recorded for this clonotype. The gene calls are TRBV20-1 and TRBJ2-7; perhaps TRBD2 as D (5 bases). The CDR3 runs to 13 residues. The germline V and J ends were trimmed by 1 base and 2 bases, with 9 bases remaining between them. Per germline, CDR1 DFQATT and CDR2 SNEGSKA (reference sequence). The CDR3 reads CSARADYAYEQYF. As DNA, the CDR3 is TGCAGTGCTAGAGCCGACTATGCCTACGAGCAGTACTTC.

In this sample, this clonotype turned up a few times. This chain uses TRBV5-4 with TRBJ2-1; D is unclear. This CDR3 has 14 amino acids. Trimming shortened V by 1 base and J by 5 bases, and 10 bases separated the two germline ends. CDR1 is SGHNT, CDR2 YYREEE, per germline (reference sequence). In nucleotides, the CDR3 is TGTGCCAGCAGCTTGATACTACAAGACAATGAGCAGTTCTTC. It yields the protein CASSLILQDNEQFF.